Below, 28 T cell receptor beta chains from the same sample are listed, as sequenced in a study of long-term antiretroviral therapy in people with HIV (dated 2022 in TCRdb). Sequencing of the TRB variable region was done with the immunoSEQ hsTCRB v3.0 assay at survey level resolution. The clones in this table, taken by TCRdb from immuneACCESS, are in-frame only. Not every clone is retained; where verified, under half of the shortfall comes from an unresolved V gene, and the cause of the rest is unknown. The sample data list approximately 22,000 clones, and 80% to 85% of these were observed just once. The top ten clonotypes cover 3.4% of the sample. The source was unsorted PBMCs, collected 1.9 years after starting antiretroviral therapy. The source of these receptors is a woman between 45 and 65 years old with HIV.

V and J are TRBV6-1 and TRBJ1-1; D gene uncertain. Germline lookup yields CDR1 MNHNS and CDR2 SASEGT. The CDR3 has 13 residues. V was trimmed by 2 bases and J by 2 bases, leaving 6 bases between them. Here the CDR3 DNA reads TGTGCCAGCAGTGAATCGGTTAACACTGAAGCTTTCTTT. Its protein is CASSESVNTEAFF.

The chain recombines TRBV6-5 with TRBJ1-1; D remains unclear. CDR3 length: 13 amino acids. Trimming took 4 bases from V and 1 from J, leaving 7 bases between them. In germline, CDR1 is MNHEY, CDR2 SVGAGI. CDR3 sequence: CASSWRGNTEAFF. In nucleotides, the CDR3 is TGTGCCAGCAGTTGGCGAGGGAACACTGAAGCTTTCTTT.

This chain connects TRBV6-4 to TRBJ2-1; perhaps D is TRBD1 or TRBD2 (5 bases each). There are 14 residues in the CDR3. The germline CDR1 and CDR2 sequences are MRHNA and SNTAGT. Trimming took off 3 bases at V and 7 bases at J, with 13 bases between the two ends. The CDR3 nucleotides are TGTGCCAGCAGTGATGGGACGGCGGAAAATGAGCAGTTCTTC. Amino acids: CASSDGTAENEQFF.

The chain joins TRBV5-1 to TRBJ2-2; D is perhaps TRBD2 (6 bases). Trimming removed 6 bases from V and 1 base from J, with 13 bases in between. Looked up from germline, CDR1 is SGHRS and CDR2 is YFSETQ. This CDR3 region has 15 residues. The CDR3 protein is CASKTGTENTGELFF. The CDR3 DNA reads TGCGCCAGCAAAACCGGGACTGAGAACACCGGGGAGCTGTTTTTT.

This chain joins TRBV5-1 and TRBJ2-3; 14 bases map to TRBD2. V lost 4 bases to trimming and J lost 5 bases; unmatched junction nucleotides: 9. CDR1 is SGHRS and CDR2 is YFSETQ in the germline V gene. The CDR3 length is 17 residues. The CDR3 loop reads CASSLAATSGGEDTQYF. In DNA, the CDR3 is TGCGCCAGCAGCCTGGCGGCGACTAGCGGGGGGGAAGATACGCAGTATTTT. The variable domain in full, with the rest retrieved from reference TRBV5-1 and TRBJ2-3, is KAGVTQTPRYLIKTRGQQVTLSCSPISGHRSVSWYQQTPGQGLQFLFEYFSETQRNKGNFPGRFSGRQFSNSRSEMNVSTLELGDSALYLCASSLAATSGGEDTQYFGPGTRLTVL.

The chain employs TRBV6-5 and TRBJ2-1, with 9 bases fitting TRBD1. V shed 6 bases and J 6 bases; nucleotides not matched to a gene: 3. CDR1 is MNHEY, CDR2 SVGAGI, per germline. CDR3 size: 13 residues. The CDR3 spells CASRPTGGNEQFF. In nucleotides, the CDR3 is TGTGCCAGCAGACCGACAGGGGGCAATGAGCAGTTCTTC.

This clone was counted only a few times. The gene calls are TRBV7-9 and TRBJ2-7; D is perhaps TRBD1 (6 bases). In germline, CDR1 is SEHNR, CDR2 FQNEAQ (reference sequence). V dropped 3 bases and J dropped 5 bases, with 11 bases sitting between them. This CDR3 has 13 amino acids. CDR3 sequence: CASSFQGTHEQYF. CDR3 coding DNA: TGTGCCAGCAGCTTCCAGGGGACGCACGAGCAGTACTTC.

The chain links TRBV21-1 to TRBJ2-2; the D call of TRBD1 is as the table states it, not checked on the DNA. TRBV21-1 is flagged as a pseudogene. The CDR3 is 15 amino acids. The CDR3 reads CASSNDRGSTGELFF. The CDR3 nucleotides are TGTGCCAGCAGCAACGACAGGGGCAGCACCGGGGAGCTGTTTTTT.

V is TRBV19 and J is TRBJ1-1; a weak D match, TRBD1 (5 bases). The CDR3 has 14 residues. The germline V gene has CDR1 LNHDA and CDR2 SQIVND (reference sequence). The V end lost 5 bases, the J end lost 0 bases, and 10 bases lay between the germline ends. The CDR3 DNA reads TGTGCCAGTAGTGTGACAGCCATGAACACTGAAGCTTTCTTT. It yields the protein CASSVTAMNTEAFF.

This sequence joins TRBV7-2 and TRBJ2-7; 13 bases match TRBD2. CDR1 and CDR2 from the germline V gene are SGHTA and FQGNSA. With 5 bases clipped from V and 2 bases from J, the junction kept 6 bases outside the gene matches. CDR3 length equals 16 residues. CDR3 loop: CASSPLGLAGAYEQYF. The CDR3 nucleotides are TGTGCCAGCAGCCCATTAGGACTAGCGGGGGCCTACGAGCAGTACTTC.

This clone was counted a single time. The J gene is TRBJ1-2, the V gene TRBV18; tentative D call: TRBD1 (5 bases). Germline CDR1 and CDR2: KGHSH and LQKENI. The CDR3 contains 14 residues. The V end was cut by 3 bases, the J end by 6 bases, with 14 bases between. CDR3 nucleotide sequence: TGTGCCAGCTCACCGGAGGCCTCGGGGCATGGCTACACCTTC. Protein product: CASSPEASGHGYTF.

CDR3 in amino acids: CASSPRTGGRTGELFF. As DNA, the CDR3 is TGTGCCAGCAGCCCTCGGACAGGGGGCAGAACCGGGGAGCTGTTTTTT. The V call is TRBV9, the J call TRBJ2-2; TRBD1 agrees at 11 bases. J was trimmed by 5 bases and V by 4 bases; bases with no gene match: 7. The CDR3 extends over 16 amino acids. CDR1 SGDLS and CDR2 YYNGEE come from the germline V gene.

V usage is TRBV30 and J usage is TRBJ1-5, with a tentative D call TRBD1 (5 bases). Germline V gives CDR1 GTSNPN, CDR2 SVGIG (reference sequence). Trimming left V 4 bases short and J 2 bases short, with 15 bases between. The CDR3 loop spans 15 amino acids. The CDR3 sequence: CAWNSGTIGNQPQHF. In DNA form, the CDR3 reads TGTGCCTGGAACTCAGGGACGATCGGCAATCAGCCCCAGCATTTT.

V is TRBV7-2 and J is TRBJ2-1; 8 nucleotides match TRBD2. The CDR3 contains 17 residues. With 1 base clipped from V and 3 bases from J, the junction kept 8 bases outside the gene matches. Germline lookup yields CDR1 SGHTA and CDR2 FQGNSA. The CDR3 DNA sequence: TGTGCCAGCAGCTTAGAGGTCGGGGGACTAGGCTACAATGAGCAGTTCTTC. Its protein product is CASSLEVGGLGYNEQFF.

This clone was observed once. Here the CDR3 reads CASSPYSNQPQHF. The CDR3 DNA follows: TGTGCCAGCAGTCCATACAGCAATCAGCCCCAGCATTTT. The chain is built from TRBV6-1 and TRBJ1-5; the D is unclear. Looked up from germline, CDR1 is MNHNS and CDR2 is SASEGT. This CDR3 spans 13 amino acids. Trimming took 5 bases from V and 1 from J, leaving 6 bases between them.

This clone was detected only once. The chain joins TRBV6-5 to TRBJ2-3; D is ambiguous. Germline CDR1 and CDR2: MNHEY and SVGAGI. V dropped 0 bases and J dropped 2 bases, with 12 bases sitting between them. This CDR3 has 16 amino acids. CDR3 amino acids: CASSYSIQAPTDTQYF. CDR3 nucleotides: TGTGCCAGCAGTTACTCGATCCAGGCGCCCACAGATACGCAGTATTTT.

The rearrangement uses TRBV5-4 and TRBJ1-2; D is uncertain. Trimming pared 9 bases from V and 4 bases from J, leaving 16 bases between. The CDR3 runs 13 residues. The V gene's germline CDR1 is SGHNT and CDR2 YYREEE (reference sequence). The CDR3: CATRPTPLYGYTF. In DNA form, the CDR3 reads TGTGCCACCAGACCCACACCCCTCTATGGCTACACCTTC.

V is TRBV7-2 and J is TRBJ1-6; the D gene is possibly TRBD1 (6 bases). The V gene lost 1 base and the J gene lost 5 bases, with 15 bases spanning the gap. CDR1 is SGHTA and CDR2 is FQGNSA in the germline V gene. This CDR3 has 17 residues. CDR3 residues: CASSLVGGGGNNSPLHF. CDR3 in DNA: TGTGCCAGCAGCTTAGTTGGTGGGGGCGGGAATAATTCACCCCTCCACTTT.

The V gene is TRBV4-2, the J gene TRBJ2-1, with TRBD2 matching over 16 bases. Trimming removed 3 bases from V and 7 bases from J; junction bases left unmatched: 0. CDR1 is LGHNA, CDR2 YNFKEQ, per germline. This CDR3 region has 15 residues. The CDR3 reads CASSQGLAGGNEQFF. The CDR3 DNA reads TGTGCCAGCAGCCAGGGACTAGCGGGGGGGAATGAGCAGTTCTTC.

This chain connects TRBV28 to TRBJ1-1; D uncertain. Germline loops: CDR1 MDHEN, CDR2 SYDVKM. The CDR3 contains 12 residues. The CDR3: CATWEGDNEAFF. CDR3 coding DNA: TGTGCTACGTGGGAGGGTGATAATGAAGCTTTCTTT.

For the CDR3, the DNA is TGCAGCGTTGGTGGCCTTCTGGGCAATGAGCAGTTCTTC. As protein: CSVGGLLGNEQFF. The rearrangement uses TRBV29-1 and TRBJ2-1; D not certain. The CDR3 runs to 13 residues. Germline-derived CDR1 and CDR2 are SQVTM and ANQGSEA. Trimming took 4 bases from V and 6 from J, leaving 13 bases between them.

V is TRBV29-1 and J is TRBJ1-2; 10 bases line up with TRBD1. Germline V gene lookup returns CDR1 SQVTM and CDR2 ANQGSEA. Trimming cost V 1 base and J 0 bases; bases outside gene matches: 5. CDR3 length equals 16 residues. The CDR3 region is CSVEGDRGRANYGYTF. The CDR3 region has the DNA TGCAGCGTTGAAGGGGACAGGGGCCGAGCTAACTATGGCTACACCTTC.

This rearrangement joins TRBV7-2 to TRBJ2-5; 12 bases map to TRBD2. With V trimmed by 3 bases and J by 2 bases, 1 base remained unmatched. Germline V gene data show CDR1 as SGHTA and CDR2 as FQGNSA. CDR3 size: 15 residues. This CDR3 reads CASSFGTSGQETQYF. In DNA form, the CDR3 reads TGTGCCAGCAGCTTCGGGACTAGCGGGCAAGAGACCCAGTACTTC. Full variable domain (missing parts from reference TRBV7-2 and TRBJ2-5): GAGVSQSPSNKVTEKGKDVELRCDPISGHTALYWYRQSLGQGLEFLIYFQGNSAPDKSGLPSDRFSAERTGGSVSTLTIQRTQQEDSAVYLCASSFGTSGQETQYFGPGTRLLVL.

The chain's CDR3 is CSDRDREDNEQFF. The DNA of the CDR3 is TGCAGCGACCGGGACAGGGAGGACAATGAGCAGTTCTTC. The chain carries TRBV29-1 and TRBJ2-1; 9 nucleotides agree with TRBD1. Per the germline V gene, CDR1 is SQVTM and CDR2 is ANQGSEA. The CDR3 length is 13 residues. The V segment lost 7 bases and the J segment 5 bases; nucleotides outside the gene matches: 6.

CDR3: CASSFDHGGGTYEQYF. The CDR3, as DNA: TGTGCCAGCAGTTTCGACCATGGGGGGGGGACCTACGAGCAGTACTTC. The chain is built from TRBV28 and TRBJ2-7, with TRBD2 matching over 7 bases. The CDR3 runs 16 residues. The V and J ends lost 3 bases and 2 bases, in that order; junction bases with no gene match: 10. Germline CDR1 MDHEN, CDR2 SYDVKM. The complete variable domain, with remaining parts taken from reference TRBV28 and TRBJ2-7, reads DVKVTQSSRYLVKRTGEKVFLECVQDMDHENMFWYRQDPGLGLRLIYFSYDVKMKEKGDIPEGYSVSREKKERFSLILESASTNQTSMYLCASSFDHGGGTYEQYFGPGTRLTVT.

The chain couples TRBV2 to TRBJ2-7, with D possibly being TRBD2 (6 bases). With 9 bases removed from V and 0 bases from J, the gap between germline ends came to 12 bases. The V gene's germline CDR1 is SNHLY and CDR2 FYNNEI. This CDR3 has 13 residues. The CDR3: CASLRGSSYEQYF. DNA for the CDR3: TGTGCCAGTCTTCGGGGGTCCTCCTACGAGCAGTACTTC.

The chain joins TRBV4-3 to TRBJ2-1; D is unresolved. The CDR3 has 11 amino acids. The V gene lost 2 bases and the J gene lost 6 bases, with 2 bases spanning the gap. From germline, CDR1 is LGHNA and CDR2 YSLEER. The CDR3 region is CASSQLNEQFF. DNA of the CDR3: TGCGCCAGCAGCCAACTCAATGAGCAGTTCTTC.

The V call is TRBV6-1, the J call TRBJ2-7; D may be TRBD2 (5 bases). Germline CDR1 MNHNS, CDR2 SASEGT. V gave up 1 base and J gave up 6 bases, with 13 bases separating them. The CDR3 length is 14 residues. Here the CDR3 reads CASSEEVEVLEQYF. The CDR3 DNA sequence: TGTGCCAGCAGTGAAGAAGTGGAGGTCCTCGAGCAGTACTTC.